A selection of T cell receptor beta chains follows, all from one sample in a study of identical twins. From the 5' RACE reads, TCRdb called clonotypes with MiXCR, one entry per CDR3 protein. Among around 500,000 distinct CDR3 sequences listed, 11% to 15% were seen once. These same data were also listed under a study on yellow fever vaccine responses in identical twins.

The sample was CD4+ T cells sorted from blood. These receptors were taken from a woman in her late teens or twenties in good health. Each CDR3 is given with its conserved first and last residue. A D gene is named only where the DNA matches it firmly. Not every row has a clone size; where given, it reads once, few, many or a size class.

CDR3 DNA,CDR3 protein,D gene,CDR3 length,clone size,J gene,V gene
TGTGCCAGCAAGGAGGAGACAACGGTCTACGAGCAGTACTTC,CASKEETTVYEQYF,.,14,few,TRBJ2-7,TRBV2
TGCGCCAGCAGCTTGGCCGCGTTAGCGGGAGTTGGAGATACGCAGTATTTT,CASSLAALAGVGDTQYF,TRBD2,17,.,TRBJ2-3,TRBV5-1
TGTGCCAGCAAACGACAGGGGCTTTTCCCCTACGAGCAGTACTTC,CASKRQGLFPYEQYF,TRBD1,15,few,TRBJ2-7,TRBV28
TGTGCCAGCAGCCCCGACAGGGGTGAGCAGTTCTTC,CASSPDRGEQFF,TRBD1,12,few,TRBJ2-1,TRBV7-8
TGCGCCAGCAGCTTGGGGGGCGCCACCTCCTACAATGAGCAGTTCTTC,CASSLGGATSYNEQFF,.,16,many,TRBJ2-1,TRBV5-1
TGTGCCATCAGTGGAGGGGATCAGCCCCAGCATTTT,CAISGGDQPQHF,.,12,few,TRBJ1-5,TRBV10-3
TGTGCCAGCAGCTTAGCGAGGGGGCTAGCGGGAGTTGAGACCCAGTACTTC,CASSLARGLAGVETQYF,TRBD2,17,few,TRBJ2-5,TRBV7-2
TGCGCCAGCAGCCAGGGGATCGATAGCTCCTACGAGCAGTACTTC,CASSQGIDSSYEQYF,.,15,.,TRBJ2-7,TRBV4-1
TGTGCCAGTACGGGACGGCCGCTCAATGAGCAGTTCTTC,CASTGRPLNEQFF,.,13,few,TRBJ2-1,TRBV6-2/TRBV6-3
TGCGCCAGCAGCCAAACAGGGGGCCCTCCCTACGAGCAGTACTTC,CASSQTGGPPYEQYF,TRBD1,15,.,TRBJ2-7,TRBV5-1
TGTGCCTGGTCCCGGGGGGGCGTAACCTACGAGCAGTACTTC,CAWSRGGVTYEQYF,TRBD2,14,.,TRBJ2-7,TRBV30
TGTGCCAGCAAGCTTTCAGTCATGAACACTGAAGCTTTCTTT,CASKLSVMNTEAFF,.,14,.,TRBJ1-1,TRBV6-1
TGCGCCAGCAGCCAAGATGTGGCCTTTAATGAAAAACTGTTTTTT,CASSQDVAFNEKLFF,.,15,few,TRBJ1-4,TRBV4-1
TGTGCCAGCAGCTTAGCGCCGGTGAGCACCGGGGAGCTGTTTTTT,CASSLAPVSTGELFF,.,15,.,TRBJ2-2,TRBV7-9
TGTGCCATCAGTGAGGAGGGAATTGGGAGATTCAATGAGCAGTTCTTC,CAISEEGIGRFNEQFF,.,16,few,TRBJ2-1,TRBV10-3
TGCGCCAGCAGTCGCTCGGGGGAAGGGGCCAACGTCCTGACTTTC,CASSRSGEGANVLTF,.,15,.,TRBJ2-6,TRBV4-1
TGTGCCAGCAGTTTACCCAGACAGGGGGGTTCACCCCTCCACTTT,CASSLPRQGGSPLHF,TRBD1,15,many,TRBJ1-6,TRBV7-2
TGTGCCAGCAGCCCTGATTGGGAGCAGTACTTC,CASSPDWEQYF,.,11,.,TRBJ2-7,TRBV7-9
TGTGCCAGCATCCTGTCGGGCTCCCGGGCAGATACGCAGTATTTT,CASILSGSRADTQYF,.,15,.,TRBJ2-3,TRBV6-1
TGCGCCAGCAGCTTGGAAGTTGGCCTACGCAACTCCTACGAGCAGTACTTC,CASSLEVGLRNSYEQYF,.,17,many,TRBJ2-7,TRBV5-1
TGCAGTGCCAGTAGGGGAGGGGGCTTACAAGAGACCCAGTACTTC,CSASRGGGLQETQYF,.,15,.,TRBJ2-5,TRBV20-1
TGTGCCATCAGTGCGGTGGGAGAAGTCGATGAGCAGTTCTTC,CAISAVGEVDEQFF,.,14,.,TRBJ2-1,TRBV10-3